This T cell receptor beta chain was identified during a study of graft-versus-host responses after intestinal transplantation. Sequenced by immunoSEQ multiplex PCR; TCRdb stores in-frame clones only, minus some. In the table there are approximately 58,000 clones, approximately 90% of which are singletons. CDR1 KGHSH and CDR2 LQKENI come from the germline V gene. The CDR3 runs 15 residues. V lost 3 bases to trimming and J lost 3 bases; unmatched junction nucleotides: 7. The receptor comes from a human patient who received an intestinal transplant, so some T cells may come from the graft donor. Sequenced material: PBMCs, taken about 120 days after intestinal transplantation. This chain connects TRBV18 to TRBJ2-5, with 7 bases that match TRBD1. The CDR3 bases are TGTGCCAGCTCACCCTCCCCCGGGACAGAAGAGACCCAGTACTTC. It yields the protein CASSPSPGTEETQYF.